Detailed here is one T cell receptor (beta chain). No antigen is known for it. No much larger clone is present one base from it, and per-base qualities are unavailable. This specimen comes from a study of regulatory dendritic cells for organ transplantation listed by TCRdb under 2017. The study in broad terms: Regulatory dendritic cells were generated from monocytes cultured with vitamin D3 on days 0 and 4 and IL-10 on day 4. On day 6, LPS was added to the DC cultures to test how the DCs responded to a strong maturation-inducing agent. Sorted naive and memory CD4+ and CD8+ T cells had their TCRbeta repertoires sequenced both before and after allostimulation with either regulatory or mature dendritic cells. Findings and caveats that apply to the study as a whole: In both subjects, allostimulation led to expansion of memory CD8+ clones, although regulatory dendritic cells appeared to cause more limited expansion than mature dendritic cells did. Only a couple of subjects were sequenced, and the authors noted considerable between-individual heterogeneity in the alloreactive memory CD8+ T cell pool. Naive CD4+ and CD8+ T cells showed highly diverse repertoires, whereas memory cells were less diverse and memory CD8+ cells were the most oligoclonal. Among the resting subsets, the most alloreactive TCR clonotypes were found in memory CD8+ T cells.

Sorted T cell subsets were CFSE-labeled and co-cultured for 5 days with allogeneic regulatory or mature dendritic cells at a 1:10 DC:T ratio. FACS was used to sort CD4+ or CD8+ cells into naive T cells, defined as CD45RA+, and memory T cells, defined as CD45RO+. The T cells used for TCR sequencing were obtained from a couple of healthy control subjects. Genomic DNA was extracted with the Qiagen DNeasy Blood & Tissue Kit. TCRbeta CDR3 regions were amplified by multiplexed two-step PCR using Vbeta-specific forward primers and Jbeta-specific reverse primers. Through the immunoSEQ service, the TCRbeta libraries were run on an Illumina instrument for sequencing. As for the original processing: IMGT annotation was used to assign V, D and J genes, and synthetic CDR3 analogues were used to correct the counts for multiplex PCR bias. The immunoSEQ Analyzer calculated repertoire clonality as one minus the normalized Shannon entropy. Clonal expansion was defined by Fisher's exact test with Benjamini-Hochberg false discovery rate control, using two-tailed P<0.01. TCRdb mirrors the immuneACCESS table, restricted to in-frame sequences. Some clones are absent from its copies; in checked studies, under half trace to an unresolved V gene, and the reason for the others is unknown. V and J calls and clone size follow that table, whereas D and trimming were derived from the DNA. In all, the sample holds approximately 12,000 clones, and just under 80% of those were seen once. The top ten constitute 1% to 1.4% of the sample.

The germline V gene sets CDR1 to SGDLS and CDR2 to YYNGEE. The CDR3 spans 17 residues, from the cysteine through the phenylalanine. The retained sequence is limited to the CDR3, 51 bases, with the frame set at the first base. V is pruned by 0 bases and J by 9 bases, leaving 9 bases of the junction without a gene match. The chain was built from TRBV9 and TRBJ1-6, with 10 bases matching TRBD1. The sample comprised naive CD8+ T cells from blood cultured with regulatory dendritic cells. In light of the paper, this sample's cell subset or site label describes: CD45RA+ naive T cells. This sequence originates from a human donor in good health. For the CDR3, the sequence is CASSVGQGADRSSPLHF. The nucleotide sequence is TGTGCCAGCAGCGTAGGACAGGGGGCAGATAGAAGTTCACCCCTCCACTTT.